This passage covers 19 T cell receptor beta chains from one sample sequenced in a study of blood T cell repertoires in COVID-19. Using immunoSEQ multiplex PCR, the repertoire was profiled, and TCRdb retains in-frame clones only, with some absent. The sample carries around 250,000 clones, 80% to 90% recorded once. The sequencing sample was made of PBMCs or T cells enriched from blood (not recorded which). The source is a woman between 45 and 60 years old who had recovered from COVID-19.

This rearrangement joins TRBV29-1 to TRBJ1-2, with 7 bases identical to TRBD1. This CDR3 comprises 14 residues. J was trimmed by 5 bases and V by 6 bases; bases with no gene match: 12. Germline CDR1 SQVTM, CDR2 ANQGSEA. CDR3 sequence reads: CSVGGQADWYGYTF. The DNA for the CDR3 is TGCAGCGTCGGCGGACAGGCGGATTGGTATGGCTACACCTTC.

The chain is built from TRBV28 and TRBJ1-2, with a possible D match to TRBD1 (6 bases). The germline CDR1 and CDR2 sequences are MDHEN and SYDVKM. This CDR3 is built from 12 residues. Trimming stripped 10 bases from V and 6 bases from J, with 15 bases between. CDR3 coding DNA: TGTGCCACCCGAGGGGGGGGTGATGGCTACACCTTC. Translation: CATRGGGDGYTF.

The chain links TRBV18 to TRBJ1-1; 7 bases fit TRBD1. The CDR3 has 14 amino acids. V shed 3 bases, J shed 7 bases, and the junction held 8 bases outside the gene matches. Per the germline V gene, CDR1 is KGHSH and CDR2 is LQKENI. The CDR3 DNA is TGTGCCAGCTCACCTTACCGGGACAGCCATGAAGCTTTCTTT. Translating gives CASSPYRDSHEAFF.

The chain employs TRBV12-5 and TRBJ1-5, with a possible D match to TRBD1 (5 bases). Germline assignment: CDR1 LGHNT and CDR2 FRNRAP. This CDR3 is built from 13 residues. The V and J ends lost 8 bases and 13 bases respectively, with 21 bases between them. Here the CDR3 reads CASLQDSLCFQHF. CDR3 DNA sequence: TGTGCTAGTCTTCAAGACAGCCTCTGTTTTCAGCATTTT. Supplemented by reference TRBV12-5 and TRBJ1-5, the full variable domain reads DARVTQTPRHKVTEMGQEVTMRCQPILGHNTVFWYRQTMMQGLELLAYFRNRAPLDDSGMPKDRFSAEMPDATLATLKIQPSEPRDSAVYFCASLQDSLCFQHFGDGTRLSIL.

The rearrangement joins TRBV5-1 to TRBJ2-2, with D tentatively TRBD1 (6 bases). Per germline, CDR1 SGHRS and CDR2 YFSETQ. The CDR3 length is 15 residues. V lost 1 base, J lost 6 bases, and 13 bases lay in between. The chain's CDR3 is CASSLRAGEPGELFF. Here the CDR3 DNA reads TGCGCCAGCAGCTTGCGAGCAGGGGAGCCCGGGGAGCTGTTTTTT. Using reference TRBV5-1 and TRBJ2-2 for the parts outside the CDR3, the full variable domain is KAGVTQTPRYLIKTRGQQVTLSCSPISGHRSVSWYQQTPGQGLQFLFEYFSETQRNKGNFPGRFSGRQFSNSRSEMNVSTLELGDSALYLCASSLRAGEPGELFFGEGSRLTVL.

The genes are TRBV30 and TRBJ1-2, with D possibly TRBD1 on 5 matching bases. The V gene lost 2 bases and the J gene lost 6 bases, with 13 bases spanning the gap. The CDR3 consists of 13 residues. Germline-derived CDR1 and CDR2 are GTSNPN and SVGIG (reference sequence). In DNA, the CDR3 is TGTGCCTGGAGTCTAAGGGGCGCCGATGGCTACACCTTC. Protein product: CAWSLRGADGYTF.

The V call is TRBV29-1, the J call TRBJ1-1, with D tentatively TRBD1 (5 bases). The CDR3 totals 11 residues. Trimming took 3 bases from V and 7 from J, leaving 9 bases between them. Germline V gene sequence: CDR1 SQVTM, CDR2 ANQGSEA. This chain's CDR3 is CSVEGGFEAFF. The CDR3 DNA reads as TGCAGCGTTGAGGGGGGTTTTGAAGCTTTCTTT.

The chain has TRBV10-3 and TRBJ2-5, with 7 bases aligning to TRBD1. The CDR3 runs to 13 residues. Germline-derived CDR1 and CDR2 are ENHRY and SYGVKD. Trimming at V came to 3 bases and at J to 5 bases, leaving 3 bases not matched to a gene. Here the CDR3 DNA reads TGTGCCATCAGTGATACAGGGGCCGAGACCCAGTACTTC. It encodes CAISDTGAETQYF.

The CDR3 region is CASSPRTGRGADTQYF. CDR3 in DNA: TGTGCCAGCAGCCCCCGGACAGGGAGAGGGGCGGATACGCAGTATTTT. The chain combines TRBV7-8 with TRBJ2-3; TRBD1 matches at 8 bases. V was pared by 5 bases and J by 6 bases, with 13 bases of the junction left unmatched. Germline V gives CDR1 SGHVS, CDR2 FQNEAQ. This CDR3 contains 16 residues.

V is TRBV9 and J is TRBJ2-7; TRBD2 might be the D (5 bases). CDR3 length: 14 amino acids. Germline CDR1 reads SGDLS; CDR2 reads YYNGEE. Trimming cost V 4 bases and J 1 base, with 12 bases left between them. CDR3 in DNA: TGTGCCAGCAGCCCGAGGACTCGATCCTACGAGCAGTACTTC. It encodes CASSPRTRSYEQYF.

This clone was seen once. The genes are TRBV7-2 and TRBJ2-5; no reliable D call. The CDR3 is 15 amino acids. V lost 5 bases and J 7 bases, leaving 20 bases between the germline ends. Germline values: CDR1 SGHTA, CDR2 FQGNSA. In DNA, the CDR3 is TGTGCCAGCAGCCTCCCCGCCGGGTTTGTGACGACCCAGTACTTC. It yields the protein CASSLPAGFVTTQYF.

This chain uses TRBV11-1 with TRBJ2-2; 7 bases fit TRBD1. With V trimmed by 6 bases and J by 4 bases, 8 bases remained unmatched. From germline, CDR1 is SGHAT and CDR2 FQDESV (reference sequence). This CDR3 has 15 residues. As DNA, the CDR3 is TGTGCCAGCAGTTTGGACAGGTTTGGCACCGGGGAGCTGTTTTTT. This translates into CASSLDRFGTGELFF. The full variable domain, rest sourced from reference TRBV11-1 and TRBJ2-2, is EAEVAQSPRYKITEKSQAVAFWCDPISGHATLYWYRQILGQGPELLVQFQDESVVDDSQLPKDRFSAERLKGVDSTLKIQPAELGDSAMYLCASSLDRFGTGELFFGEGSRLTVL.

This rearrangement joins TRBV15 to TRBJ2-1, with 11 positions matching TRBD2. Germline CDR1 LNHNV, CDR2 YYDKDF (reference sequence). With V trimmed by 5 bases and J by 2 bases, 2 bases remained unmatched. The CDR3 sequence is 15 residues long. CDR3 amino acids: CATSPTSGTYNEQFF. CDR3 DNA sequence: TGTGCCACCAGCCCGACTAGCGGGACCTACAATGAGCAGTTCTTC. The entire variable domain, with the rest obtained from reference TRBV15 and TRBJ2-1, is as follows: DAMVIQNPRYQVTQFGKPVTLSCSQTLNHNVMYWYQQKSSQAPKLLFHYYDKDFNNEADTPDNFQSRRPNTSFCFLDIRSPGLGDTAMYLCATSPTSGTYNEQFFGPGTRLTVL.

This clone was recorded once. This CDR3 is CASSYLGRGEKLFF. The CDR3 DNA reads as TGTGCCAGCAGTTATTTGGGAAGAGGGGAAAAACTGTTTTTT. The V gene is TRBV6-5, the J gene TRBJ1-4; no clear D gene. This CDR3 is 14 amino acids long. From germline, CDR1 is MNHEY and CDR2 SVGAGI. Trimming shortened V by 3 bases and J by 8 bases, and 13 bases separated the two germline ends.

V gene TRBV18 combines with J gene TRBJ1-2, with TRBD1 matching over 7 bases. The CDR3 is 15 residues long. Trimming removed 3 bases from V and 4 bases from J; junction bases left unmatched: 8. Germline V lookup: CDR1 KGHSH, CDR2 LQKENI. CDR3 sequence: CASSPWDRPGYGYTF. In nucleotides, the CDR3 is TGTGCCAGCTCACCTTGGGACAGACCGGGCTATGGCTACACCTTC.

The rearrangement links TRBV7-6 to TRBJ2-1; no clear D gene. CDR3 length: 13 residues. The ends were cut back, 3 bases at V and 4 bases at J, with 7 bases in the middle. CDR1 is SGHVS and CDR2 is FNYEAQ in the germline V gene. The CDR3 region has the DNA TGTGCCAGCAGCTTTGGAGAGTACAATGAGCAGTTCTTC. It codes for CASSFGEYNEQFF.

This chain links TRBV7-8 with TRBJ1-5; D unclear. The V gene's germline CDR1 is SGHVS and CDR2 FQNEAQ. The CDR3 has 13 residues. V was cut by 3 bases and J by 4 bases, with 7 bases left in between. Here the CDR3 DNA reads TGTGCCAGCAGCTTTACCAGAAATCAGCCCCAGCATTTT. Its protein product is CASSFTRNQPQHF.

The V and J genes are TRBV5-4 and TRBJ2-7; 10 positions agree with TRBD2. J gave up 2 bases and V 0 bases, and 5 bases lay outside the gene matches. CDR1 and CDR2 from the germline V gene are SGHNT and YYREEE (reference sequence). The CDR3 covers 16 residues. The CDR3 here is CASSLGPAGGPYEQYF. The CDR3 DNA reads as TGTGCCAGCAGCTTGGGCCCAGCGGGAGGGCCCTACGAGCAGTACTTC.

The gene calls are TRBV2 and TRBJ2-1; D remains unclear. The CDR3 length is 15 residues. Trimming took 2 bases from V and 6 from J, leaving 14 bases between them. Looked up from germline, CDR1 is SNHLY and CDR2 is FYNNEI. CDR3 sequence: CASSEKASALNEQFF. In DNA form, the CDR3 reads TGTGCCAGCAGTGAAAAGGCATCAGCGCTCAATGAGCAGTTCTTC.